The 22 T cell receptor beta chains below all came from one sample that was sequenced in a study of graft-versus-host responses after intestinal transplantation. The authors seeded some 200,000 CFSE-labeled responder cells together with some 200,000 irradiated stimulator cells tagged with violet dye. Profiled with immunoSEQ multiplex PCR; TCRdb holds only in-frame clones, not every one. This sample carries about 6,900 clones, around a quarter of them seen once, and the ten largest clones take 5.5% to 7%. The sequencing here drew on alloreactive CD8+ T cells from a mixed lymphocyte reaction culture, taken before transplantation. Indicated subset: CFSE-low proliferating T cells sorted from roughly six-day pre-transplant mixed lymphocyte reaction (GvH or HvG direction). The origin of the receptors is a human patient who was an organ donor for intestinal transplantation.

By sample fraction, this clone is large. The chain combines TRBV4-3 with TRBJ2-6, with D tentatively TRBD1 or TRBD2 (5 bases each). Germline values: CDR1 LGHNA, CDR2 YSLEER. The ends were cut back, 0 bases at V and 3 bases at J, with 15 bases in the middle. The CDR3 contains 18 residues. CDR3 amino acids: CASSQDSTGLGGANVLTF. CDR3 DNA sequence: TGCGCCAGCAGCCAAGATTCTACGGGGCTTGGTGGGGCCAACGTCCTGACTTTC.

This clone is large by share. DNA of the CDR3: TGCGCCAGCAGCCATGCTCAGGGGGCGCTTACTGAAGCTTTCTTT. Residues: CASSHAQGALTEAFF. The rearrangement links TRBV4-1 to TRBJ1-1, with 8 nucleotides matching TRBD1. J was trimmed by 5 bases and V by 3 bases; bases with no gene match: 8. In germline, CDR1 is MGHRA, CDR2 YSYEKL. The CDR3 spans 15 residues.

This clone is judged medium-sized. The V call is TRBV28, the J call TRBJ2-1; 9 bases fit TRBD1. There are 18 residues in the CDR3. Germline V CDR1 and CDR2: MDHEN, SYDVKM. Trimming at V came to 5 bases and at J to 4 bases, leaving 15 bases not matched to a gene. CDR3 region: CASSLQRTGATLYNEQFF. CDR3 bases: TGTGCCAGCAGTCTACAACGGACAGGGGCGACCTTATACAATGAGCAGTTCTTC.

This clone ranks as medium-sized (0.01 to 0.1%). The rearrangement links TRBV7-2 to TRBJ2-7; the D gene is possibly TRBD1 (5 bases). This CDR3 is 14 amino acids long. In germline, CDR1 is SGHTA, CDR2 FQGNSA. Trimming took 8 bases from V and 0 from J, leaving 14 bases between them. The CDR3 coding sequence is TGTGCCAGCGGGTTATGGCAGGGCTCCTACGAGCAGTACTTC. This encodes CASGLWQGSYEQYF.

The chain joins TRBV5-5 to TRBJ1-5; no clear D. The length of the CDR3 is 18 residues. Germline V gives CDR1 SGHKS, CDR2 YYEKEE (reference sequence). Deletions cut 4 bases from V and 3 bases from J, with 23 bases between. CDR3 region: CASSQARFLVLFNQPQHF. CDR3 coding DNA: TGTGCCAGCAGCCAAGCCCGATTCCTGGTCTTATTCAATCAGCCCCAGCATTTT.

This clone came up a few times. The chain couples TRBV21-1 to TRBJ2-1; the table's D call, TRBD1, was not checked against the DNA. TRBV21-1 is marked as a pseudogene. This CDR3 comprises 14 residues. CDR3 loop: CASSTRQGEPEQFF. The DNA for the CDR3 is TGTGCCAGCAGCACTCGACAGGGAGAACCTGAGCAGTTCTTC.

V and J are TRBV27 and TRBJ2-7; D not certain. The germline CDR1 and CDR2 sequences are MNHEY and SMNVEV (reference sequence). Between the trimmed V and J ends, which lost 4 bases and 2 bases, there was a span of 12 bases. The CDR3 consists of 14 residues. CDR3 sequence reads: CASSYVSLPYEQYF. The DNA for the CDR3 is TGTGCCAGCAGTTACGTTTCCTTACCCTACGAGCAGTACTTC.

By share, this clone counts as medium-sized (0.01 to 0.1%). V usage is TRBV2 and J usage is TRBJ1-1; tentative D call: TRBD1 (5 bases). The germline V gene encodes CDR1 SNHLY and CDR2 FYNNEI. V shed 3 bases and J shed 5 bases, with 19 bases lying between them. The CDR3 covers 16 residues. The CDR3, as DNA: TGTGCCAGCAGTGACGTCACGGGGGGAAAGGGGACTGAAGCTTTCTTT. This sequence encodes CASSDVTGGKGTEAFF. The entire variable domain, with the rest obtained from reference TRBV2 and TRBJ1-1, is as follows: EPEVTQTPSHQVTQMGQEVILRCVPISNHLYFYWYRQILGQKVEFLVSFYNNEISEKSEIFDDQFSVERPDGSNFTLKIRSTKLEDSAMYFCASSDVTGGKGTEAFFGQGTRLTVV.

Relative to its sample, this clone is medium-sized. The chain carries TRBV6-6 and TRBJ2-7; D not certain. This CDR3 has 12 amino acids. Trimming shortened V by 1 base and J by 5 bases, and 6 bases separated the two germline ends. Looked up from germline, CDR1 is MNHNY and CDR2 is SVGAGI (reference sequence). The CDR3 bases are TGTGCCAGCAGTTACTGGAAAAACGAGCAGTACTTC. Translation: CASSYWKNEQYF.

The V and J genes are TRBV4-3 and TRBJ2-7, with 9 positions matching TRBD1. There are 14 residues in the CDR3. CDR1 is LGHNA and CDR2 is YSLEER in the germline V gene. V was clipped by 5 bases and J by 5 bases; unmatched bases: 7. The CDR3 nucleotides are TGCGCCAGCAGCTACGGGACAGGGTGGGACGAGCAGTACTTC. It encodes CASSYGTGWDEQYF.

This clone was counted between two and nine times. V usage is TRBV4-1 and J usage is TRBJ1-6, with D uncertain. CDR1 MGHRA and CDR2 YSYEKL come from the germline V gene. The CDR3 is 18 residues long. V dropped 0 bases and J dropped 1 base, with 13 bases sitting between them. Here the CDR3 reads CASSQEWSRWSYNSPLHF. The DNA for the CDR3 is TGCGCCAGCAGCCAAGAGTGGAGCAGGTGGTCCTATAATTCACCCCTCCACTTT.

The rearrangement uses TRBV28 and TRBJ2-1, with a tentative D call TRBD2 (5 bases). Trimming removed 2 bases from V and 2 bases from J, with 13 bases in between. Germline CDR1 and CDR2: MDHEN and SYDVKM. The CDR3 loop spans 16 amino acids. The DNA of the CDR3 is TGTGCCAGCAGTTTAATTGGGCTAGCTCCCTACAATGAGCAGTTCTTC. This encodes CASSLIGLAPYNEQFF.

This clone showed up just a few times. This chain uses TRBV4-1 with TRBJ1-1; D unresolved. From germline, CDR1 is MGHRA and CDR2 YSYEKL. With 1 base removed from V and 2 bases from J, the gap between germline ends came to 17 bases. The CDR3 loop spans 17 amino acids. CDR3: CASSQVDRGFGNTEAFF. Here the CDR3 DNA reads TGCGCCAGCAGCCAAGTCGACCGGGGATTTGGTAACACTGAAGCTTTCTTT.

This chain links TRBV7-4 with TRBJ1-1; D is possibly TRBD1 (6 bases). The CDR3 is made up of 17 amino acids. Trimming removed 1 base from V and 3 bases from J, with 18 bases in between. Germline CDR1 is SGHVT and CDR2 is SQSDAQ. The DNA of the CDR3 is TGTGCCAGCAGCTTAGTGAGGGGCAGGGGAAGGGACACTGAAGCTTTCTTT. The encoded protein is CASSLVRGRGRDTEAFF.

About this clone: An end of the junction differs from the germline gene, which may be a read error. This sample includes further DNA sequences coding for the same CDR3. The rearrangement links TRBV4-1 to TRBJ2-1; D remains unclear. The CDR3 sequence is 13 residues long. The germline gives CDR1 MGHRA, CDR2 YSYEKL. CDR3 sequence (DNA): TGCGCCAGCAGTCAAGTAATGGCCAATGAGCAGTTCTTC. Protein sequence: CASSQVMANEQFF.

About this clone: A far larger clone is one base from this, pointing to a likely read error. The chain is built from TRBV11-2 and TRBJ2-7; 9 positions match TRBD2. The V gene's germline CDR1 is SGHAT and CDR2 FQNNGV. The CDR3 has 15 amino acids. Trimming at V came to 0 bases and at J to 4 bases, leaving 4 bases not matched to a gene. The CDR3 sequence: CASSLEGLARYEQYF. CDR3 nucleotides: TGTGCCAGCAGCTTAGAAGGACTAGCGCGGTACGAGCAGTACTTC.

The CDR3 sequence: CASSLLREGLSLYNEQFF. The CDR3 coding sequence is TGTGCCAGCAGCTTGTTGCGGGAGGGCCTTTCCCTCTACAATGAGCAGTTCTTC. The chain recombines TRBV5-6 with TRBJ2-1, with 9 bases lining up with TRBD2. V trimming: 1 base; J trimming: 3 bases; junction bases outside the gene matches: 11. The CDR3 length is 18 residues. Germline CDR1 reads SGHDT; CDR2 reads YYEEEE.

The count of this clone is one. The CDR3 here is CASSLWTSTDTQYF. DNA of the CDR3: TGTGCCAGCAGTTTATGGACTAGCACAGATACGCAGTATTTT. The gene calls are TRBV28 and TRBJ2-3, with unresolved D. CDR1 and CDR2 from the germline V gene are MDHEN and SYDVKM. Trimming left V 0 bases short and J 0 bases short, with 4 bases between. The CDR3 is 14 residues long.

This chain links TRBV11-2 with TRBJ2-3; 14 bases line up with TRBD2. The germline V gene encodes CDR1 SGHAT and CDR2 FQNNGV. The CDR3 consists of 16 residues. J was trimmed by 6 bases and V by 2 bases; bases with no gene match: 4. The CDR3 DNA is TGTGCCAGCAGCTTACGGGGACTAGCGGGAGAGGATACGCAGTATTTT. It encodes CASSLRGLAGEDTQYF.

The chain links TRBV5-6 to TRBJ2-1; D gene ambiguous. V was pared by 0 bases and J by 2 bases, with 3 bases between. The CDR3 contains 13 residues. Germline values: CDR1 SGHDT, CDR2 YYEEEE. The CDR3 loop reads CASSLVPYNEQFF. In DNA form, the CDR3 reads TGTGCCAGCAGCTTGGTGCCCTACAATGAGCAGTTCTTC.

Within the sample, this clone is large. The chain combines TRBV28 with TRBJ1-1, with a weak D call TRBD1 (6 bases). The CDR3 loop spans 13 amino acids. With 5 bases removed from V and 5 bases from J, the gap between germline ends came to 12 bases. Germline V gene sequence: CDR1 MDHEN, CDR2 SYDVKM. The CDR3 here is CASSLGQRTEAFF. CDR3 nucleotide sequence: TGTGCCAGCAGTCTAGGACAGAGAACTGAAGCTTTCTTT. The full variable domain, its missing parts supplied by reference TRBV28 and TRBJ1-1, is DVKVTQSSRYLVKRTGEKVFLECVQDMDHENMFWYRQDPGLGLRLIYFSYDVKMKEKGDIPEGYSVSREKKERFSLILESASTNQTSMYLCASSLGQRTEAFFGQGTRLTVV.

This clone is labeled as medium-sized. J is TRBJ2-5 and V is TRBV9; 10 bases line up with TRBD2. This CDR3 is 16 amino acids long. Trimming took 4 bases from V and 1 from J; bases not matched to a gene: 7. Germline V CDR1 and CDR2: SGDLS, YYNGEE. The CDR3 spells CASSPGTSDLQETQYF. DNA for the CDR3: TGTGCCAGCAGCCCCGGGACTAGCGATCTCCAAGAGACCCAGTACTTC.